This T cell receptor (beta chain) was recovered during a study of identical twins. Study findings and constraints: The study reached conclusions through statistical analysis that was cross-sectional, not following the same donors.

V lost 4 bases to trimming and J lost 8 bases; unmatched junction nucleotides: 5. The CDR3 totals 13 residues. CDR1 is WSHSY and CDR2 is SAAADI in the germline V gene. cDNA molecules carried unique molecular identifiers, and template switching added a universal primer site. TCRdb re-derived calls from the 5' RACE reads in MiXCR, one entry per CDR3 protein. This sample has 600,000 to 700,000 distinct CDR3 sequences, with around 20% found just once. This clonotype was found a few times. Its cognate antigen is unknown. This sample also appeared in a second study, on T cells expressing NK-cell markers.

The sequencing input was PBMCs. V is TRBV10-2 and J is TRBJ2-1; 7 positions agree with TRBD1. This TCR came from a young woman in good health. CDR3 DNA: TGCGCCAGCAGTGCGGACAGGTGGGATGAGCAGTTCTTC. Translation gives CASSADRWDEQFF.